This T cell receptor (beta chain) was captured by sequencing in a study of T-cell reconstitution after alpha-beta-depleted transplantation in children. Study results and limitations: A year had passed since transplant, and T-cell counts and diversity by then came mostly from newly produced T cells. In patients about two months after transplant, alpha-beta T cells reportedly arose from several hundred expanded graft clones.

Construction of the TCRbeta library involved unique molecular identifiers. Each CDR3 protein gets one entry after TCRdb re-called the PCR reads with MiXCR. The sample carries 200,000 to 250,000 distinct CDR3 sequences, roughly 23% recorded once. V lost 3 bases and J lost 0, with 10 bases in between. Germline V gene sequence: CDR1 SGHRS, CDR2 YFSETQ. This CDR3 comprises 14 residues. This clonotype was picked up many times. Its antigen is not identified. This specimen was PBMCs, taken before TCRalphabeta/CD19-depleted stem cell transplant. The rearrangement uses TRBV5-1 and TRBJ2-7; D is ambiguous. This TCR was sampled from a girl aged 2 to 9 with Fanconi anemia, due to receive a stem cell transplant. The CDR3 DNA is TGCGCCAGCAGCTCCCGACTGGGCTCCTACGAGCAGTACTTC. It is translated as CASSSRLGSYEQYF.